Listed below are T cell receptor beta chains from one sample, sequenced in a study of blood T cells in healthy people across ages. TCRdb re-called the 5' RACE reads with MiXCR, one entry per CDR3 protein. The table shows some 1.5 million distinct CDR3 sequences, with 28% occurring only once. Sequenced: blood. These receptors all come from a woman in her twenties or thirties in good health. The CDR3 runs from the conserved cysteine through the conserved F or W. A D gene is named only where the DNA matches it firmly. Not every row has a clone size; where given, it reads once, few, many or a size class.

d_call | j_call | clone_size | v_call | cdr3_nt | cdr3_aa
TRBD2 | TRBJ2-1 | many | TRBV29-1 | TGCAGCGTCTCGGCCCCCGGGGGGGTAACCAATGAGCAGTTCTTC | CSVSAPGGVTNEQFF
NA | TRBJ2-5 | few | TRBV9 | TGTGCCAGCAGCGTAGGTGGTAGTTCGGAGACCCAGTACTTC | CASSVGGSSETQYF
TRBD1 | TRBJ1-2 | NA | TRBV6-5 | TGTGCCAGCAGTTACGGGAGACAGGGGGCAGGTGGCTACACCTTC | CASSYGRQGAGGYTF
TRBD1 | TRBJ1-1 | NA | TRBV20-1 | TGCAGTGCTAGGGGCGGAACAGGGGGTAGAGAAGCTTTCTTT | CSARGGTGGREAFF
TRBD2 | TRBJ2-1 | many | TRBV5-6 | TGTGCCAGCAGCTCGCTGACTAGCGGGAGGGGCAATGAGCAGTTCTTC | CASSSLTSGRGNEQFF
TRBD1 | TRBJ2-3 | NA | TRBV20-1 | TGCAGTGCCCACCGGGACAGGGGCCGTTCGGGCACAGATACGCAGTATTTT | CSAHRDRGRSGTDTQYF
NA | TRBJ1-2 | few | TRBV29-1 | TGCAGCGGGGGGGAGGACTATGGCTACACCTTC | CSGGEDYGYTF
TRBD1 | TRBJ2-3 | NA | TRBV27 | TGTGCCAGCAGCCCCGCGGGGACAGGGGGAACAGATACGCAGTATTTT | CASSPAGTGGTDTQYF
TRBD1 | TRBJ1-5 | few | TRBV10-3 | TGTGCCATCGGGGACAGGATTAAAAATCAGCCCCAGCATTTT | CAIGDRIKNQPQHF
TRBD2 | TRBJ2-5 | NA | TRBV6-5 | TGTGCCAGCAGTTACTCGGGACTAGCGGGGCGAGAGACCCAGTACTTC | CASSYSGLAGRETQYF
TRBD1 | TRBJ2-1 | NA | TRBV4-1 | TGCGCCAGCAGCTCACCCGGGACAGGCGATGAGCAGTTCTTC | CASSSPGTGDEQFF
NA | TRBJ1-5 | NA | TRBV10-3 | TGTACCATCAGTGAGACCGACCAGCCCCAGCATTTT | CTISETDQPQHF
NA | TRBJ1-1 | NA | TRBV30 | TGTGCCTGGAGTGTACAACGGCTTGCTAACACTGAAGCTTTCTTT | CAWSVQRLANTEAFF
TRBD2 | TRBJ2-4 | many | TRBV5-5 | TGTGCCAGCATCCCGGGAGGGGTAGCCAAAAACATTCAGTACTTC | CASIPGGVAKNIQYF
NA | TRBJ1-1 | NA | TRBV6-6 | TGTGCCAGCAGTTACGGCTTCGGGGACCCGAACACTGAAGCTTTCTTT | CASSYGFGDPNTEAFF
NA | TRBJ1-5 | NA | TRBV29-1 | TGCAGCGTCACAACAGGGATGGGTAATCAGCCCCAGCATTTT | CSVTTGMGNQPQHF
TRBD2 | TRBJ2-1 | NA | TRBV5-1 | TGCGCCAGCAGCCGGACTAGCGGGAGTCGAGAGCAGTTCTTC | CASSRTSGSREQFF
NA | TRBJ2-1 | many | TRBV5-1 | TGTGCCAGCAGCTCCGGGCAGGGGCTATACAATGAGCAGTTCTTC | CASSSGQGLYNEQFF
NA | TRBJ2-6 | few | TRBV6-1 | TGTGCCAGCAGTGGCAGGGGCGATTCGTCTGGGGCCAACGTCCTGACTTTC | CASSGRGDSSGANVLTF
TRBD2 | TRBJ2-7 | many | TRBV7-2 | TGTGCCAGCAGCTTAAACCCCACCCGAGCGGGAGAGCTTGTATCCTACGAGCAGTACTTC | CASSLNPTRAGELVSYEQYF
TRBD1 | TRBJ2-1 | NA | TRBV7-6 | TGTGCCAGCAGCTTCCCCCTGGGACAGGGGGCCCACAATGAGCAGTTCTTC | CASSFPLGQGAHNEQFF
NA | TRBJ2-5 | few | TRBV2 | TGTGCCACACGACTGGATCAAGAGACCCAGTACTTC | CATRLDQETQYF
NA | TRBJ2-7 | NA | TRBV9 | TGTGCCAGCAGCGTGACCCCCTCGGGCGAGCAGTACTTC | CASSVTPSGEQYF
TRBD1 | TRBJ1-6 | NA | TRBV19 | TGTGCCAGTAGACTCAGACAGGGCAATTCACCCCTCCACTTT | CASRLRQGNSPLHF
NA | TRBJ2-2 | NA | TRBV10-3 | TGTGACATTGCCACTGAGGCAGGGTCCACCGGGGAGCTGTTTTTT | CDIATEAGSTGELFF
NA | TRBJ2-1 | NA | TRBV24-1 | TGTGCCACCAGTGATGGAGTCTACAATGAGCAGGTCTTC | CATSDGVYNEQVF
TRBD2 | TRBJ2-1 | few | TRBV7-2 | TGTGCCAGCAGCCCGCGACGAGCGGGGGGCTACAATGAGCAGTTCTTC | CASSPRRAGGYNEQFF